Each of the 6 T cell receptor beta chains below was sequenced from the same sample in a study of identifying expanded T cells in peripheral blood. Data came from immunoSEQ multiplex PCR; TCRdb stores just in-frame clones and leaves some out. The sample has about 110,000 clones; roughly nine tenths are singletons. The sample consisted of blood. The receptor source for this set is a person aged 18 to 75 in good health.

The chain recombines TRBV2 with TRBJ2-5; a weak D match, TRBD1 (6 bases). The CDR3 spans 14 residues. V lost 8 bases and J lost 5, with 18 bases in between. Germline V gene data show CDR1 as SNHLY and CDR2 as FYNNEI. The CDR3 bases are TGTGCCAGCTCCTTATCAGGACAGTATGAGACCCAGTACTTC. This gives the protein CASSLSGQYETQYF.

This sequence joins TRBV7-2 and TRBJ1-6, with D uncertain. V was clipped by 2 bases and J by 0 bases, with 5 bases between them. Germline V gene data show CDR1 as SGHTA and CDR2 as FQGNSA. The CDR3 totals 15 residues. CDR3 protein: CASSLMSSYNSPLHF. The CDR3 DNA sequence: TGTGCCAGCAGCTTAATGAGCTCCTATAATTCACCCCTCCACTTT.

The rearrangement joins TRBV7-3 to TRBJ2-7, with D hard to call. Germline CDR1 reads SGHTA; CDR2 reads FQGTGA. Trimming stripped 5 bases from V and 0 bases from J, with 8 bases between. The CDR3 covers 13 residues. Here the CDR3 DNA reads TGTGCCAGCAGCCTGGGGAACTCCTACGAGCAGTACTTC. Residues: CASSLGNSYEQYF.

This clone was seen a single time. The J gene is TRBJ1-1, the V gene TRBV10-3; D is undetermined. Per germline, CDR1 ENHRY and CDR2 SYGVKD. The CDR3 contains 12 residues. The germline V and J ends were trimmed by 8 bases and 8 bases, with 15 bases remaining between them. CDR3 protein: CAIARETAEAFF. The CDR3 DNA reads TGTGCCATCGCGCGGGAAACGGCCGAAGCTTTCTTT.

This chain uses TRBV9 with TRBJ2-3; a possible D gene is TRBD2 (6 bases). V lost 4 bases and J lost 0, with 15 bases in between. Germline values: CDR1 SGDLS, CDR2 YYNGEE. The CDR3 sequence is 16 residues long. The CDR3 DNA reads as TGTGCCAGCAGCCAATTCGGGGGAACAAGCACAGATACGCAGTATTTT. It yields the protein CASSQFGGTSTDTQYF.

The CDR3: CASSANLGETQYF. The CDR3 region has the DNA TGTGCCAGCAGTGCCAACCTCGGAGAGACCCAGTACTTC. The J gene is TRBJ2-5, the V gene TRBV6-4, with D unresolved. The germline V gene encodes CDR1 MRHNA and CDR2 SNTAGT. The V and J ends lost 4 bases and 4 bases respectively, with 10 bases between them. The CDR3 is 13 amino acids.